The 6 T cell receptor beta chains in this list originate from one sample, sequenced in a study of cytomegalovirus exposure and HLA in healthy donors. The PCR used 60 Vbeta and 13 Jbeta primers. Here immunoSEQ multiplex PCR was the method, and the copy in TCRdb shows in-frame clones only, minus some. The sample yields around 120,000 clones, over 70% seen once. The sample was PBMCs. The receptors shown here come from a woman between 50 and 59 years old in good health and CMV-seropositive.

J is TRBJ2-6 and V is TRBV27, with D perhaps matching TRBD2 (5 bases). Trimming removed 7 bases at V and 2 bases at J, with 9 bases between. The V gene's germline CDR1 is MNHEY and CDR2 SMNVEV (reference sequence). The CDR3 has 14 amino acids. CDR3 in amino acids: CASNLGAGANVLTF. CDR3 in DNA: TGTGCCAGCAACCTCGGGGCTGGGGCCAACGTCCTGACTTTC.

The rearrangement joins TRBV7-2 to TRBJ2-5; no reliable D call. Trimming cost V 10 bases and J 3 bases, with 18 bases left between them. CDR3 length: 14 residues. CDR1 and CDR2 (germline): SGHTA, FQGNSA. CDR3 residues: CAIRQVGPKETQYF. For the CDR3, the DNA is TGTGCCATCCGTCAGGTGGGTCCCAAAGAGACCCAGTACTTC.

The chain uses TRBV10-3 and TRBJ2-5; D is possibly TRBD2 (5 bases). V lost 6 bases and J 5 bases, leaving 19 bases between the germline ends. This CDR3 is 15 amino acids long. The germline V gene encodes CDR1 ENHRY and CDR2 SYGVKD. CDR3 amino acids: CAIRPAGVEGETQYF. CDR3 DNA: TGTGCCATCAGGCCCGCCGGGGTCGAAGGGGAGACCCAGTACTTC.

This clone was counted only a few times. CDR3 nucleotide sequence: TGTGCCGCTACTAGGACGGGCGCCGAAAATTCACCCCTCCACTTT. Its translation: CAATRTGAENSPLHF. This rearrangement joins TRBV6-1 to TRBJ1-6; D not certain. The CDR3 has 15 residues. The V end lost 11 bases, the J end lost 7 bases, and 21 bases lay between the germline ends. Germline V gene sequence: CDR1 MNHNS, CDR2 SASEGT.

The chain combines TRBV30 with TRBJ1-3; 7 bases map to TRBD1. Germline trimming cut 3 bases from V and 2 bases from J; bases unmatched to any gene: 13. The CDR3 contains 17 residues. CDR1 is GTSNPN and CDR2 is SVGIG in the germline V gene (reference sequence). The CDR3 sequence: CAWRATLTGKTGNTIYF. CDR3 DNA: TGTGCCTGGAGGGCCACCCTGACAGGGAAGACTGGAAACACCATATATTTT.

The gene calls are TRBV28 and TRBJ1-5; tentative D call: TRBD1 (5 bases). Per germline, CDR1 MDHEN and CDR2 SYDVKM. This CDR3 contains 15 residues. V shed 4 bases and J shed 5 bases, with 15 bases lying between them. The CDR3 DNA is TGTGCCAGCAGTTCCCCTTCGGGGGGGGATCAGCCCCAGCATTTT. Residues: CASSSPSGGDQPQHF.